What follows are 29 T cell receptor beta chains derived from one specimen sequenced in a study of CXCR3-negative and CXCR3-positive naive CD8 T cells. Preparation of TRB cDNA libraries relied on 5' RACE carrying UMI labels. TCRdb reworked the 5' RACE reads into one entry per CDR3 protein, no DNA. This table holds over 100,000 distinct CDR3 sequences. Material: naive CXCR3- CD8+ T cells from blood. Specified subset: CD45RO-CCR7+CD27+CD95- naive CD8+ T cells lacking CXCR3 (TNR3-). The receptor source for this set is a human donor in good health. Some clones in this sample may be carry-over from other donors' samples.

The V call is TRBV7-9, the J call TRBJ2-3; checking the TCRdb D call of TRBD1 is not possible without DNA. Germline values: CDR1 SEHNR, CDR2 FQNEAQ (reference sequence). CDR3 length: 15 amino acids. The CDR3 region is CASTAPGTSTDTQYF.

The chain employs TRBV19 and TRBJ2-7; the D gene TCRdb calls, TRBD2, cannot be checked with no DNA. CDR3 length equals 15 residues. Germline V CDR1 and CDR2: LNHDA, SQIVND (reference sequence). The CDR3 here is CASSTTRGWYYEQYF.

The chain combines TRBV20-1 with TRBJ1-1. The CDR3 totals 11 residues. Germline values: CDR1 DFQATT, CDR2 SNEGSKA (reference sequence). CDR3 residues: CSEFENTEAFF.

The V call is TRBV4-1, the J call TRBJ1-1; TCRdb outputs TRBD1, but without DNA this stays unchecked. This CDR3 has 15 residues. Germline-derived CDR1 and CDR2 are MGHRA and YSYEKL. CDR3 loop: CASSLTGTANTEAFF.

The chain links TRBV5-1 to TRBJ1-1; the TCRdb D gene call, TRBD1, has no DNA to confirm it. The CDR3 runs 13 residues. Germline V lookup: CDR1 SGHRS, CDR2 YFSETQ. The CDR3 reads CASSFKKGGEAFF.

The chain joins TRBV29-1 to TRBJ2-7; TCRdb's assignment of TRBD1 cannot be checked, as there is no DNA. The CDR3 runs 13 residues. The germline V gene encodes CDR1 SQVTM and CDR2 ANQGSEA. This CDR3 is CSVVTTGISEQYF.

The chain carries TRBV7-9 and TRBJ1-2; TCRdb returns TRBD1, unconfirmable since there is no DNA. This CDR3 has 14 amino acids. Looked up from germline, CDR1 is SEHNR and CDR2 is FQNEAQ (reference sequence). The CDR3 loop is CASIPVPANYGYTF.

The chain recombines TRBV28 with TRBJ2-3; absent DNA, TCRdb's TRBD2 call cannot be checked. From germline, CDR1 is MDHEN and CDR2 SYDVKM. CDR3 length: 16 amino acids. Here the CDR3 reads CASSPHTSGGWHTQYF.

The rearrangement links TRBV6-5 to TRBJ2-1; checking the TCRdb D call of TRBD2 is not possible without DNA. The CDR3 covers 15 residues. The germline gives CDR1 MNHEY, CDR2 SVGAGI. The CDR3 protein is CASRGLAGPPDEQFF.

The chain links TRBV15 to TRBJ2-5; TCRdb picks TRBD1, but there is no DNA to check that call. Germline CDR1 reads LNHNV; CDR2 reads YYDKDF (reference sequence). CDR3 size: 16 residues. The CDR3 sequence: CATSAQTGADGETQYF. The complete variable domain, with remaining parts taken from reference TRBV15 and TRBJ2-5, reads DAMVIQNPRYQVTQFGKPVTLSCSQTLNHNVMYWYQQKSSQAPKLLFHYYDKDFNNEADTPDNFQSRRPNTSFCFLDIRSPGLGDTAMYLCATSAQTGADGETQYFGPGTRLLVL.

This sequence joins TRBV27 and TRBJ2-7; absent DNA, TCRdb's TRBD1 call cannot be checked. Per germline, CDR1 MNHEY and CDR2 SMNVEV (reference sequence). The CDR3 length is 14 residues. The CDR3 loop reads CASSLDRGINEQYF.

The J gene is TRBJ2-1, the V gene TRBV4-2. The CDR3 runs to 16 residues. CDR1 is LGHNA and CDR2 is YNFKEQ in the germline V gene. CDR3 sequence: CASSQDYATTDNEQFF.

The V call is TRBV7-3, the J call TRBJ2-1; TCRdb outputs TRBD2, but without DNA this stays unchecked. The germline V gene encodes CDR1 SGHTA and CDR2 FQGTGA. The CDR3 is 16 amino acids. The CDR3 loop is CASSLGEGDSRNEQFF.

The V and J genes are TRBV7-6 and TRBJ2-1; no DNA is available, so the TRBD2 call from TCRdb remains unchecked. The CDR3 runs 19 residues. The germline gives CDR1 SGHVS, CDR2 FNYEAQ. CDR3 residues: CASSPRSGPGGTSGYEQFF.

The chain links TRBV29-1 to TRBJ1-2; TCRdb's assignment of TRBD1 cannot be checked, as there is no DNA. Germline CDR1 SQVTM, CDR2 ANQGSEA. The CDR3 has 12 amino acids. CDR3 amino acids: CSAPGTRGGYTF.

CDR3 loop: CASSLGFNEQFF. The chain links TRBV28 to TRBJ2-1. The CDR3 runs to 12 residues. Germline lookup yields CDR1 MDHEN and CDR2 SYDVKM.

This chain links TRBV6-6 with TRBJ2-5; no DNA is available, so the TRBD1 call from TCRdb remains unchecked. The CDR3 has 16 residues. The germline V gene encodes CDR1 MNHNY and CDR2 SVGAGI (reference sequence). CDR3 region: CASSSDRVSTEETQYF.

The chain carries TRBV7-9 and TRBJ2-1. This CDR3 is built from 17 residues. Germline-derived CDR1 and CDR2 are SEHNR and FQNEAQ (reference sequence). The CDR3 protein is CAISPTPTASSYNEQFF.

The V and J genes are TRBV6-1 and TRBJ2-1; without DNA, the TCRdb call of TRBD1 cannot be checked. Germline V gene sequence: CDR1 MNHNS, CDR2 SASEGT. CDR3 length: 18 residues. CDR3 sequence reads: CASSDGTKAGGSYNEQFF.

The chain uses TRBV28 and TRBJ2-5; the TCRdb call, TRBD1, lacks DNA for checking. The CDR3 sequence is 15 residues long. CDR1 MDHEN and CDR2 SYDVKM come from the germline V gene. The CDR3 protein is CASRTAGSLQETQYF.

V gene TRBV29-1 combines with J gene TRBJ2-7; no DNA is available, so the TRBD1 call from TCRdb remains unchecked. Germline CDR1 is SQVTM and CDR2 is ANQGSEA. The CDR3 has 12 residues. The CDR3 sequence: CSATGDVGEQYF.

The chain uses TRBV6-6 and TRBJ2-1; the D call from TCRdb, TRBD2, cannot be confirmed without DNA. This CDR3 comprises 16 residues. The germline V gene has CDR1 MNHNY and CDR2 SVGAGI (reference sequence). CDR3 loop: CASSRSTSGSFNEQFF.

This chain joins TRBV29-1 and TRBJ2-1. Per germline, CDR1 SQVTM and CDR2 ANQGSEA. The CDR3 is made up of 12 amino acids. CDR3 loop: CSVAGPYNEQFF.

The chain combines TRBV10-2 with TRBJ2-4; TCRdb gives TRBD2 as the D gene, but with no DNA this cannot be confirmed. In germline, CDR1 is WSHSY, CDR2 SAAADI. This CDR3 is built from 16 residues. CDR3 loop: CASSEHKAAGKNIQYF.

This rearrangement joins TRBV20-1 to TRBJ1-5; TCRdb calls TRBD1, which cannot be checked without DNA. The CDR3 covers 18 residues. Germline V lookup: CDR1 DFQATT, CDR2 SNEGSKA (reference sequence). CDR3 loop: CSAAVKTTGEYSNQPQHF.

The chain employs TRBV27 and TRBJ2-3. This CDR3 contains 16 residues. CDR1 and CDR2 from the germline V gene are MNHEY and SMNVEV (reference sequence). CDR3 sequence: CASTPRTDGSTDAQYF.

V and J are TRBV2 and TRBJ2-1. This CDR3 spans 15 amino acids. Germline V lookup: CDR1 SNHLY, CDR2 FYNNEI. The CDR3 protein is CASRSGPNSYNEQFF.

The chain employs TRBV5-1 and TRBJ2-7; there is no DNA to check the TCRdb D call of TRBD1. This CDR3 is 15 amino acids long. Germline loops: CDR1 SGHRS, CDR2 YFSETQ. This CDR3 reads CASRQGTGGSYEQYF.

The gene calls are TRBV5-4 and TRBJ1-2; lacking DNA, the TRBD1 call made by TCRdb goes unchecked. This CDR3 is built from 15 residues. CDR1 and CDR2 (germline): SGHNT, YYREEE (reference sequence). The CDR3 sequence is CASSWRTGGAGGYTF.